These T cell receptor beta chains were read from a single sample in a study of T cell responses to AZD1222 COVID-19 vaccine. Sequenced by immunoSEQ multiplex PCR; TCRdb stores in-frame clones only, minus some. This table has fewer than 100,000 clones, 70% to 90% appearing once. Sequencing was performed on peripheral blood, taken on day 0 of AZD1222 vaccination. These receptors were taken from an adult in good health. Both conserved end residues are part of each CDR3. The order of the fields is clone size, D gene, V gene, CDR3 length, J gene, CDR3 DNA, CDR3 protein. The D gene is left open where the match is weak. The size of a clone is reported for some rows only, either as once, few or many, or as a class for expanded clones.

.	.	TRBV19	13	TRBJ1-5	TGTGCCAGTAGTTTGGGGACCCGACAGCCCCAGCATTTT	CASSLGTRQPQHF
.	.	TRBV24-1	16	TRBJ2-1	TGTGCCACCAGTGATTCCGGGACGGGCTCCTACAATGAGCAGTTCTTC	CATSDSGTGSYNEQFF
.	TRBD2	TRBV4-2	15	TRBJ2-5	TGTGCCAGCAGCCCAGGAGCGGGGTCCGGGGAGACCCAGTACTTC	CASSPGAGSGETQYF
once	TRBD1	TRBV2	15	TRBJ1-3	TGTGCCAGCAGTGGAGGGACAGCCCTTAGAAACACCATATATTTT	CASSGGTALRNTIYF
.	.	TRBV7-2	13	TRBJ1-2	TGTGCCAGCAGCTTTGAGCCAAAGGGTGGCTACACCTTC	CASSFEPKGGYTF
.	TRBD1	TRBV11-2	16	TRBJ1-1	TGTGCCAGCAGCTCCTTACAGGGGAGTAATGAGGGTGAAGCTTTCTTT	CASSSLQGSNEGEAFF
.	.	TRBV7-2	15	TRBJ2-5	TGTGCCAGCAGCTTAGCGCGAGCGGCCCAAGAGACCCAGTACTTC	CASSLARAAQETQYF
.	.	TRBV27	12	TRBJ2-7	TGTGCCAGCAGCCAAGGACAAAGGGAGCAGTACTTC	CASSQGQREQYF
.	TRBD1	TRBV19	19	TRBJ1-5	TGTGCCAGTAGTACTCGGACCGGGACAGGGGGAACAGGTAATCAGCCCCAGCATTTT	CASSTRTGTGGTGNQPQHF
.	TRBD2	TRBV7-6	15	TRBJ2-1	TGTGCCAGCAGCCGGAGAGCGGGAGTGGGGATTGAGCAGTTCTTC	CASSRRAGVGIEQFF
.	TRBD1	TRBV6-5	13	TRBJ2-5	TGTGCCAGCAGTCGACAGGGTTTCGAGACCCAGTACTTC	CASSRQGFETQYF
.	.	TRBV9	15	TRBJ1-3	TGTGCCAGCAGCGTGGGCAGACCCTCTGGAAACACCATATATTTT	CASSVGRPSGNTIYF
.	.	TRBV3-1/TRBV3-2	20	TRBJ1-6	TGTGCCAGCAGCCAAGAGCCGAGGGACTCCCTGAGCTCCTATAATTCACCCCTCCACTTT	CASSQEPRDSLSSYNSPLHF
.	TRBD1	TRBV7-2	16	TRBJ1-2	TGTGCCAGCAGCTCGACCGGGACAGGACTCTTCTATGGCTACACCTTC	CASSSTGTGLFYGYTF
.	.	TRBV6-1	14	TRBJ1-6	TGTGCCAGCAGTGAAAGGGCAGCTAATTCACCCCTCCACTTT	CASSERAANSPLHF
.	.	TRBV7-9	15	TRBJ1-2	TGTGCCAGCAGCTCCTTTTCGGCAGGGGTCTATGGCTACACCTTC	CASSSFSAGVYGYTF
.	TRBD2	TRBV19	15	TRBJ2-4	TGTGCCAGTAGTATTGGACTAGCGAGCGTTCACATTCAGTACTTC	CASSIGLASVHIQYF
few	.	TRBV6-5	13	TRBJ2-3	TGTGCCAGCAGGAGATCAGGAGGAGATACGCAGTATTTT	CASRRSGGDTQYF
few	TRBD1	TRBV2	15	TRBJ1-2	TGTGCCAGCAGTGTAGTAGCCGGGACAGGGAACGGCTACACCTTC	CASSVVAGTGNGYTF
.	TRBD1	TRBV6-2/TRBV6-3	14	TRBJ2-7	TGTGCCAGCACCCCTCGACAGGGGGCCGACGAGCAGTACTTC	CASTPRQGADEQYF
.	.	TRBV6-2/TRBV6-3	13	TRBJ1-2	TGTGCCAGCAGCCCCGCACAGTCCTATGGCTACACCTTC	CASSPAQSYGYTF
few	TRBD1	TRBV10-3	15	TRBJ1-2	TGTGCCATCAGTGAGTCTAGGGGGCTTAGCTATGGCTACACCTTC	CAISESRGLSYGYTF
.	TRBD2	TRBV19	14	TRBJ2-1	TGTGCCAGTAGTCCCCTAGCGGCATACAATGAGCAGTTCTTC	CASSPLAAYNEQFF
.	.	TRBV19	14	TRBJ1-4	TGTGCCAGTAGTATTCTAGTGGCTAATGAAAAACTGTTTTTT	CASSILVANEKLFF
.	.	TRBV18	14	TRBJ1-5	TGTGCCAGCTCAGCCGATTATAGCAATCAGCCCCAGCATTTT	CASSADYSNQPQHF
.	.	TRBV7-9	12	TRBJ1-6	TGTGCAGTTCAGGGTTCCAATTCACCCCTCCACTTT	CAVQGSNSPLHF
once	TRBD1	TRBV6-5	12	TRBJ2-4	TGTGCCAGCGACAGGGGGTATTTCATTCAGTACTTC	CASDRGYFIQYF
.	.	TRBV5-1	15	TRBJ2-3	TGCGCCAGCAGGTCCGCGCGGGTAGACTCAGATACGCAGTATTTT	CASRSARVDSDTQYF
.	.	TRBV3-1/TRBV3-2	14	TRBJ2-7	TGTGCCAGCAGCCAAGGGGACTCCGCCTACGAGCAGTACTTC	CASSQGDSAYEQYF
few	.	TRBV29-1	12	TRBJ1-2	TGCAGCGTCTCTCAGGGGTTGGGTGGCTACACCTTC	CSVSQGLGGYTF
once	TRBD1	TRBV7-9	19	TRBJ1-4	TGTGCCAGCAGCTTAGTTCGAGGGGGCCAGCTGGTCACTAATGAAAAACTGTTTTTT	CASSLVRGGQLVTNEKLFF
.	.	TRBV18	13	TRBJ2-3	TGTGCCAGCTCACCACCGGGGAGAGATACGCAGTATTTT	CASSPPGRDTQYF
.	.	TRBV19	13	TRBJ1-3	TGTGCCAGTAGCTTTTACAGGGGAAACACCATATATTTT	CASSFYRGNTIYF
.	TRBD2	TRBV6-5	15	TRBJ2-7	TGTGCCAGCAGGGTAGCGGGAGACTTATCCTACGAGCAGTACTTC	CASRVAGDLSYEQYF
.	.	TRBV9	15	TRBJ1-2	TGTGCCAGCAGCGTAGCACGTTATGGGGGCGCGGTCTACACCTTC	CASSVARYGGAVYTF
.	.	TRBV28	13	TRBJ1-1	TGTGCCAGCAGTTTCGGGGGGCGGACTGAAGCTTTCTTT	CASSFGGRTEAFF
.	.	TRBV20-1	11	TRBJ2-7	TGCAGTGCTAGGGTCCCAAACGAGCAGTACTTC	CSARVPNEQYF
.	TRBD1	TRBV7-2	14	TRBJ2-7	TGTGCCAGCAGCTCCGGGACAGGAGAAATGGAGCAGTACTTC	CASSSGTGEMEQYF
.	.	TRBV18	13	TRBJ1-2	TGTGCCAGCTCCTCTACCGGGAACTATGGCTACACCTTC	CASSSTGNYGYTF
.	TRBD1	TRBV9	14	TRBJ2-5	TGTGCCAGCAGCGTAGCAGGGGGCCCAGAGACCCAGTACTTC	CASSVAGGPETQYF
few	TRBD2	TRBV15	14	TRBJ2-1	TGTGCCACCAGAGAGCGGGAGGGGAACAATGAGCAGTTCTTC	CATREREGNNEQFF
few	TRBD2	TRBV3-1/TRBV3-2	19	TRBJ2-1	TGTGCCAGCAGCCTCACGGGACTAGCGGGAGGGTATTTCTACAATGAGCAGTTCTTC	CASSLTGLAGGYFYNEQFF
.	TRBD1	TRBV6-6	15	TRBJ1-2	TGTGCCAGCAGTTACACCCGGGACAGGGCTGTGGGCTACACCTTC	CASSYTRDRAVGYTF
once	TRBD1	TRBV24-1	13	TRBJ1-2	TGTGCCACCAGTGATGGGACAGCACACGGCTACACCTTC	CATSDGTAHGYTF
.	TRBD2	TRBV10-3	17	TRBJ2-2	TGTGCCATCAGTGTGACTAGCGGGAGGGCCGTCACCGGGGAGCTGTTTTTT	CAISVTSGRAVTGELFF
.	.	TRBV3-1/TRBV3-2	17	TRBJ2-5	TGTGCCAGCAGCCAAGTCTTGAGGGGGGTCGGGGGAGAGACCCAGTACTTC	CASSQVLRGVGGETQYF
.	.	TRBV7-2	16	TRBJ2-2	TGTGCCAGCAGCTTTGGTGGGGGGCTGAACACCGGGGAGCTGTTTTTT	CASSFGGGLNTGELFF
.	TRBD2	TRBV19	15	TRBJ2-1	TGTGCCAGTACCCTAATAGCGGGGGGGCCCAATGAGCAGTTCTTC	CASTLIAGGPNEQFF
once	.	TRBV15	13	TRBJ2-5	TGTGCCACCAGCTCCCTGGGGCAAGAGACCCAGTACTTC	CATSSLGQETQYF
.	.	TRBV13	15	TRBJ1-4	TGTGCCAGCAGCTCTAGCCAGGAGGCAAGTGAAAAACTGTTTTTT	CASSSSQEASEKLFF
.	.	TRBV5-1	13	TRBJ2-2	TGCGCCAGCAGGGCCTCGGGGACCGGGGAGCTGTTTTTT	CASRASGTGELFF
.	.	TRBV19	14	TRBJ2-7	TGTGCCAGTAGTATACGTCCCGGGTTCCTCGAGCAGTACTTC	CASSIRPGFLEQYF
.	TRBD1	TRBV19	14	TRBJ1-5	TGTGCCAGTAGTTTGGGACAGGGCAATCAGCCCCAGCATTTT	CASSLGQGNQPQHF